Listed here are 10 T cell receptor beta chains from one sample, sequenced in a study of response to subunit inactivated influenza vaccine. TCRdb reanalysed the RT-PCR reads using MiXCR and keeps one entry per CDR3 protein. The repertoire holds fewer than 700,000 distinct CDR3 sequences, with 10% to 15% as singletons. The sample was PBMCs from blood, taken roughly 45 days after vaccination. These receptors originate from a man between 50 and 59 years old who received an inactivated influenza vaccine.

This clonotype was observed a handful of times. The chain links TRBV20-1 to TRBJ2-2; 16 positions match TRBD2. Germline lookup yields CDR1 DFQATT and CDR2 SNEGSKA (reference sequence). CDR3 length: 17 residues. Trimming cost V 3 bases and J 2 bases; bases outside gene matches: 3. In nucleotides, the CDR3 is TGCAGTGCTAGGGGGACTAGCGGGGGGGCTAACACCGGGGAGCTGTTTTTT. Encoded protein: CSARGTSGGANTGELFF.

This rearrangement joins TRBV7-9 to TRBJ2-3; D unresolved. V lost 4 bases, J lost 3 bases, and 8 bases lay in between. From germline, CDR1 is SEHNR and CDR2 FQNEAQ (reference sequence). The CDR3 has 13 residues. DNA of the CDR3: TGTGCCAGCAGCTCCGTTGGGACAGATACGCAGTATTTT. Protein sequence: CASSSVGTDTQYF.

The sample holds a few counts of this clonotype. The CDR3 coding sequence is TGTGCCATTAGACTAGCGGGACTTTACAATGAGCAGTTCTTC. Encoded protein: CAIRLAGLYNEQFF. The V and J genes are TRBV6-2 or TRBV6-3 and TRBJ2-1, with 11 nucleotides matching TRBD2. After removal of 10 bases from V and 4 bases from J, the junction contained 6 bases not matched to a gene. Germline V lookup: CDR1 MNHEY, CDR2 SVGEGT. CDR3 size: 14 residues.

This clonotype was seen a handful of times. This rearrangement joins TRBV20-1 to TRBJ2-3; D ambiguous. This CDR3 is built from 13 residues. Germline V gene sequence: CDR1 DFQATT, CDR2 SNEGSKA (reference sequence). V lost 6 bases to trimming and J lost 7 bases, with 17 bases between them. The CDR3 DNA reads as TGCAGTGCCAACAATGACAAAGCGAATACGCAGTATTTT. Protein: CSANNDKANTQYF.

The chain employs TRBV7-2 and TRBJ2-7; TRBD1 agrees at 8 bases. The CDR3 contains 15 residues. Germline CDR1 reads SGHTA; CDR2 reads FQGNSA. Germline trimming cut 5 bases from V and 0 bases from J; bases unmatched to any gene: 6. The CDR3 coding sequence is TGTGCCAGCAGCAATCGACAGGGGCTCTCCTACGAGCAGTACTTC. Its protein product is CASSNRQGLSYEQYF.

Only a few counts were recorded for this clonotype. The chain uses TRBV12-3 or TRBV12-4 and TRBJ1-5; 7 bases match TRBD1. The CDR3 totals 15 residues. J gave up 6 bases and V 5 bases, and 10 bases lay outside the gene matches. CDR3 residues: CASSLTGARVQPQHF. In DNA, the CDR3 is TGTGCCAGCAGTCTAACAGGGGCAAGGGTTCAGCCCCAGCATTTT.

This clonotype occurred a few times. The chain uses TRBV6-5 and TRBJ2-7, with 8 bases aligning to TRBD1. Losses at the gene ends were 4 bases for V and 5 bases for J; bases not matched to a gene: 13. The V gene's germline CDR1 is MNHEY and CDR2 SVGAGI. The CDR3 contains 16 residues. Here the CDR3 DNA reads TGTGCCAGCAGTTTCTACATCCAGGGGGCAAGGGACGAGCAGTACTTC. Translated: CASSFYIQGARDEQYF.

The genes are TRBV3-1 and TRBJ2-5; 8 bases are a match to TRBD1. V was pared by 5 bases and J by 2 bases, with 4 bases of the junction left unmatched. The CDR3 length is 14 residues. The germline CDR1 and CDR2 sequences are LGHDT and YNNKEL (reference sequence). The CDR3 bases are TGTGCCAGCAGCTATCGACAGGGGCAAGAGACCCAGTACTTC. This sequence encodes CASSYRQGQETQYF.

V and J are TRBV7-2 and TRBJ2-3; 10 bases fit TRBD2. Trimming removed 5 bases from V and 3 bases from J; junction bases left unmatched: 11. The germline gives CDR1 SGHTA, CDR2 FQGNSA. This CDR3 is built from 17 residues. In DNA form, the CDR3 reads TGTGCCAGCAGCCCGATGGGAGGAGCGGGAGGGACAGATACGCAGTATTTT. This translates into CASSPMGGAGGTDTQYF.

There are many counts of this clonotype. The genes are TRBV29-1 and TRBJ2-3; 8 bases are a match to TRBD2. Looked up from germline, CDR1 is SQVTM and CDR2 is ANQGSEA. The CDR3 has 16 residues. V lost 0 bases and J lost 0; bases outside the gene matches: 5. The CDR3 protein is CSVEDRAGGSTDTQYF. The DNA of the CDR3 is TGCAGCGTTGAAGATCGGGCGGGAGGCAGCACAGATACGCAGTATTTT.